This TCR beta chain is drawn from a study of neurological immune-mediated disorders (dated by TCRdb to between 2019 and 2020). Regarding the research as a whole: Among the approximately 35 multiple sclerosis patients, relapsing-remitting MS was present in some 31 and secondary progressive MS was present in 3. Longitudinal samples, technical triplicates and paired sorted CD4+ and CD8+ T-cell subsets, alongside PBMC samples, were included among the approximately 110 TCR-beta libraries. The cohort included roughly 71 subjects: approximately 15 with HAM/TSP, about 34 with multiple sclerosis, and 20 or so healthy controls. Using UMI-based sequencing, the study compared peripheral blood TCR-beta repertoires from patients with HTLV-I-associated myelopathy (HAM/TSP), patients with multiple sclerosis, and healthy controls. Findings and caveats that apply to the study as a whole: No identical CDR3 amino acid sequences were shared among expanded clones across subjects, suggesting private TCR-beta repertoires in all groups. No association of the MS cluster with clinical or MRI features was observed, and the need for larger cohorts was stated by the authors. TCR clonal expansion was highest in HAM/TSP patients and lowest in MS patients, with MS patients falling below even healthy controls. In a phylogenetic analysis, the repertoires of 18 out of 34 MS patients fell into a single cluster of related CDR3 sequences, pointing to a possible signature at the repertoire level.

Taken from the germline V gene (reference sequence), the CDR1 and CDR2 loops are LGHDT and YNNKEL. The CDR3, from cysteine to phenylalanine, totals 12 residues. Only the CDR3 part of the read is kept: 36 bases, read in frame from the first base. cDNA was synthesized by template-switch 5'RACE using a primer with a 10-nucleotide random unique molecular identifier that tagged each TCR transcript. Over 170 million TCR-beta sequences, covering 15-18 subjects, were produced in each sequencing run. The RNeasy kit was used to extract total RNA. The KAPA Real-time Library Amplification kit was used to amplify TCR-beta VDJ regions with primers for the TCR constant region and the 5'RACE anchor. Sample indexes and Illumina adaptors were added in a first PCR, and a second PCR then increased library yield. The roughly 650 bp TCR product was size-selected on a 2% E-gel SizeSelection system after Ampure bead purification. Before pooling, library quality was assessed on a Bioanalyzer, concentration was determined with Qubit, and library quantification was performed with the Kapa Library Quantification kit. An Illumina HiSeq 2500 was used to sequence the libraries paired-end at 2 x 150 bp. To increase sequence diversity, 25-30% phiX was spiked into each library pool. Under the source paper's analysis protocol: Quality-filtered reads were processed with the UMI-based MiGEC pipeline, which removed over 80% of raw TCR sequences during error correction. VDJ genes were aligned to IMGT germline references, and clonotypes were defined by unique CDR3 amino acid sequence plus V-J genes. Clonal expansion, Shannon diversity, and CDR3 relatedness (CalcPairwiseDistances, ClusterSamples) were evaluated with VDJtools, and phylogenetic trees were built with CLCbio workbench. A clone was classed as expanded if it had 8 or more unique UMIs, a cutoff based on coefficient-of-variation modelling across technical triplicates. TCRdb applied fastp at Q25 and MiXCR to the public reads, then kept only in-frame beta chains. Rows matching on CDR3 protein sequence are summarized as one entry with the most common DNA and genes. Here the V and J calls rest on TCRdb's processing, not on the authors' analysis. The sample has some 66,000 distinct CDR3 sequences on record, nearly 3.5% of them singletons. The ten largest clones represent under 4.5% of the sample.

For unsorted PBMC libraries, 2 million PBMCs were used after storage in RNAlater at -80 degrees C until RNA extraction. The multiple sclerosis patients were enrolled in a US clinical protocol that evaluated disease progression with magnetic resonance imaging. Peripheral blood underwent Ficoll-Hypaque density gradient centrifugation to isolate PBMCs, which were then cryopreserved in liquid nitrogen. This clonotype was seen many times. Its specific antigen is unknown. One end of the junction varies from germline; a read error may be responsible. The V and J genes are TRBV3-1 and TRBJ2-3; the D gene is not confidently resolved. The source of this sequence is a man aged 35-49 years with multiple sclerosis. Specimen: PBMCs. The DNA sequence is TGTGCCAGCACCCAAGGGCGAGATACGCAGTATTTT. Its protein is CASTQGRDTQYF.